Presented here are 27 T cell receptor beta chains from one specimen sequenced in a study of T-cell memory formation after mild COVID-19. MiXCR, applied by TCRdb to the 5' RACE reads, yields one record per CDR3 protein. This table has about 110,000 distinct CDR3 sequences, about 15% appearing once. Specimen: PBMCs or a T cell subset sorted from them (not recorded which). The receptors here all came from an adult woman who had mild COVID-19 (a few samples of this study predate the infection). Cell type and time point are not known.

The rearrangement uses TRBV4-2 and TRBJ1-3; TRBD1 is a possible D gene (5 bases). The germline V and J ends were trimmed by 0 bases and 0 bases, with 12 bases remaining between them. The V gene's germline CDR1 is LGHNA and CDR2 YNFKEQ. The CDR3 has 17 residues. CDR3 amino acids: CASSQDLGPLSGNTIYF. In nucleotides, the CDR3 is TGTGCCAGCAGCCAAGACCTGGGGCCGCTCTCTGGAAACACCATATATTTT.

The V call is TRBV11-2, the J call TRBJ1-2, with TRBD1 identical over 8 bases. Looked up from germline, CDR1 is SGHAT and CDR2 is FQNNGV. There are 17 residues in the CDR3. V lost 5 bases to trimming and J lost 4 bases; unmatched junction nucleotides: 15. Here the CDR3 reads CASSHGQGGVEGYGYTF. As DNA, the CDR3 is TGTGCCAGCAGCCACGGACAGGGAGGGGTTGAGGGCTATGGCTACACCTTC.

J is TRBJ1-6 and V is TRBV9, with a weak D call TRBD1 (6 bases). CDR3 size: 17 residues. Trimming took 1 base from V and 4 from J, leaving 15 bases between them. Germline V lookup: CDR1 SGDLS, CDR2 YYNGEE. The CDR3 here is CASSVRQDLSYNSPLHF. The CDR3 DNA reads TGTGCCAGCAGCGTAAGACAGGACCTGAGTTATAATTCACCCCTCCACTTT.

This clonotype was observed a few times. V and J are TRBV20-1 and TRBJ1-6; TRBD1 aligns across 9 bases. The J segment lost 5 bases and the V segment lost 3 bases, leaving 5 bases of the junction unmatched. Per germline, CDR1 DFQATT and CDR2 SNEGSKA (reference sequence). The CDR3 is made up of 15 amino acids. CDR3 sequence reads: CSASPQGADNSPLHF. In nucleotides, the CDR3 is TGCAGTGCTAGTCCACAGGGGGCGGATAATTCACCCCTCCACTTT.

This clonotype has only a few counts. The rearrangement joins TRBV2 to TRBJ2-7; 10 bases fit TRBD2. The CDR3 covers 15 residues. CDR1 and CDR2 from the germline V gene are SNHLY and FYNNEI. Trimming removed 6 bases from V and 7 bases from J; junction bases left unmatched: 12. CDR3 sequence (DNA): TGTGCCAGCAGCAACCTAGCGGGGGCCCCTGGTGAGCAGTACTTC. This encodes CASSNLAGAPGEQYF.

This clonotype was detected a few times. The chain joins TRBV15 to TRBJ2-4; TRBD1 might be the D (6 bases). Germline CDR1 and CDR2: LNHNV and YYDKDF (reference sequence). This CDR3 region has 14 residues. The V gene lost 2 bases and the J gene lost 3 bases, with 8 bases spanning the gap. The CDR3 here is CATSRRDNKNIQYF. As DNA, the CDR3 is TGTGCCACCAGCAGACGGGACAACAAAAACATTCAGTACTTC.

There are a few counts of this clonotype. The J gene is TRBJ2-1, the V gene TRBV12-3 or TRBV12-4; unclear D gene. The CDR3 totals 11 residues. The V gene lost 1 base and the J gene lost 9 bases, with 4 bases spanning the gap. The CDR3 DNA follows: TGTGCCAGCAGTTTAGTTAGTGAGCAGTTCTTC. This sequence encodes CASSLVSEQFF.

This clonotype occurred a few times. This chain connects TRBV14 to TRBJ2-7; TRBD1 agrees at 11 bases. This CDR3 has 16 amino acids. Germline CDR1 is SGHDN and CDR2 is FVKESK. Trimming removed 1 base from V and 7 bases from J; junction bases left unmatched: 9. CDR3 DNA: TGTGCCAGCAGCCAAGGCATTGGACAGGGGGCTTGGGAGCAGTACTTC. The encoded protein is CASSQGIGQGAWEQYF.

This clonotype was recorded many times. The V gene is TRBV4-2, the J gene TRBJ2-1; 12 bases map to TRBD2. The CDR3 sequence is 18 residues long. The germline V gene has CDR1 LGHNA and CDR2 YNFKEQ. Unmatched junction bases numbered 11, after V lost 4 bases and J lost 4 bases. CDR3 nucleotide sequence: TGTGCCAGCAGCCGGGGGCTAGCGGGGGGGCTTGGGTACAATGAGCAGTTCTTC. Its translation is CASSRGLAGGLGYNEQFF.

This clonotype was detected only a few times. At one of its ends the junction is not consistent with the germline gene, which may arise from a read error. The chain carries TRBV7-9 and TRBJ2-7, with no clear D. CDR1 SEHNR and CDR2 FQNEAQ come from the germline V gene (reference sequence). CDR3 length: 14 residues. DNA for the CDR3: TGTGCCAGCAGCCGAGCTAGGGCCCGGCCCCGACGGAACTTC. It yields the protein CASSRARARPRRNF.

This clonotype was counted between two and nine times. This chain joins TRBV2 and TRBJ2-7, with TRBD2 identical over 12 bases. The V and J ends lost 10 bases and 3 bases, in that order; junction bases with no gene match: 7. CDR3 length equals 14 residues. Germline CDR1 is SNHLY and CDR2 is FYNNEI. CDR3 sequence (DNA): TGTGCCATTATAGGACTAGCGGGAAGCTACGAGCAGTACTTC. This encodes CAIIGLAGSYEQYF.

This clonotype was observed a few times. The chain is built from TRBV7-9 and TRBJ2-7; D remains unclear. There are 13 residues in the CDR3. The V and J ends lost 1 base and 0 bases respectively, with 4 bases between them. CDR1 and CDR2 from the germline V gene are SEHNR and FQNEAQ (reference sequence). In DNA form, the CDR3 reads TGTGCCAGCAGCTTAGAAAGCTCCTACGAGCAGTACTTC. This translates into CASSLESSYEQYF.

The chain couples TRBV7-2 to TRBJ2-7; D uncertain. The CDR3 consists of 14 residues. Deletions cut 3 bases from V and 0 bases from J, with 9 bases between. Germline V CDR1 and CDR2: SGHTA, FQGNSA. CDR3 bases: TGTGCCAGCAGCTTGGACCCGGCCTCCTACGAGCAGTACTTC. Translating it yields CASSLDPASYEQYF.

The CDR3 is CASSVDGLSTEAFF. CDR3 DNA: TGTGCCAGCAGCGTAGACGGACTCTCCACTGAAGCTTTCTTT. The gene calls are TRBV9 and TRBJ1-1; D gene uncertain. In germline, CDR1 is SGDLS, CDR2 YYNGEE. Trimming took off 0 bases at V and 4 bases at J, with 10 bases between the two ends. The CDR3 extends over 14 amino acids.

DNA of the CDR3: TGCAGCGTTGACCGGCAGGGCACCGGGGAGCTGTTTTTT. It translates to CSVDRQGTGELFF. The genes are TRBV29-1 and TRBJ2-2; possible D gene TRBD1, 5 bases. This CDR3 has 13 residues. Trimming took 3 bases from V and 4 from J, leaving 9 bases between them. Germline CDR1 is SQVTM and CDR2 is ANQGSEA.

In DNA, the CDR3 is TGCAGTGCTCTCTCCTATGCTAGCGGAGACCTGAACACCGGGGAGCTGTTTTTT. It is translated as CSALSYASGDLNTGELFF. This rearrangement joins TRBV20-1 to TRBJ2-2, with 7 bases matching TRBD2. V was pared by 5 bases and J by 1 base, with 16 bases of the junction left unmatched. The germline V gene has CDR1 DFQATT and CDR2 SNEGSKA (reference sequence). This CDR3 region has 18 residues.

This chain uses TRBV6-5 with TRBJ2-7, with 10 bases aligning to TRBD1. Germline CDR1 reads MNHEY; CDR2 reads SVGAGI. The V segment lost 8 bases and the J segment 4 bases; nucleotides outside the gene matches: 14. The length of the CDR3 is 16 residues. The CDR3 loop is CASAPMTGGEEYEQYF. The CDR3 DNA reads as TGTGCCAGCGCGCCCATGACAGGGGGCGAGGAGTACGAGCAGTACTTC.

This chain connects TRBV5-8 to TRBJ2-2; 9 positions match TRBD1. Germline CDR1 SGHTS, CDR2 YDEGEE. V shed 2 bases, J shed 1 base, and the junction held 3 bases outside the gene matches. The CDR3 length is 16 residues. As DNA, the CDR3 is TGTGCCAGCAGCTTTCCGGGACAGGGGAACACCGGGGAGCTGTTTTTT. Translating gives CASSFPGQGNTGELFF.

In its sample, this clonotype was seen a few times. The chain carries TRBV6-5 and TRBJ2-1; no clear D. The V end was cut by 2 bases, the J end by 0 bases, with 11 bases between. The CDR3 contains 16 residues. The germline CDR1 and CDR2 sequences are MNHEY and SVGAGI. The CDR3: CASSYVAVGSYNEQFF. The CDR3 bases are TGTGCCAGCAGTTACGTGGCAGTTGGCTCCTACAATGAGCAGTTCTTC.

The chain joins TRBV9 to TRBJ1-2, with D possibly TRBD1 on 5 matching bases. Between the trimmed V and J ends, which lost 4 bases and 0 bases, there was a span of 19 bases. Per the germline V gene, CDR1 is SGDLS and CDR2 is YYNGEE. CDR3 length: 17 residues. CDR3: CASSHPTVSVPNYGYTF. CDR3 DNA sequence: TGTGCCAGCAGCCATCCGACAGTATCCGTACCTAACTATGGCTACACCTTC.

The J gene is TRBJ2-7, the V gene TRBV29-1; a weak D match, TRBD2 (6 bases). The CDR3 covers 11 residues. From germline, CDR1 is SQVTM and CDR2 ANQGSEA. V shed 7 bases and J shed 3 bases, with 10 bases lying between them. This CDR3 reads CSAGGDYEQYF. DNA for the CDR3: TGCAGCGCTGGAGGGGACTACGAGCAGTACTTC.

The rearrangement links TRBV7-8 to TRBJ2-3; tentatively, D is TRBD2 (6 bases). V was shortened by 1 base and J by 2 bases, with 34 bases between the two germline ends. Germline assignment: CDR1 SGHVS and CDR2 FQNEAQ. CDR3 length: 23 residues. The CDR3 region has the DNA TGTGCCAGCAGCTTAGACAGAGGTATGGGGCCCTCTAGTCTAGCGACAACCACAGATACGCAGTATTTT. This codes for CASSLDRGMGPSSLATTTDTQYF. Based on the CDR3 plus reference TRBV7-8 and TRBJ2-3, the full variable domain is GAGVSQSPRYKVAKRGQDVALRCDPISGHVSLFWYQQALGQGPEFLTYFQNEAQLDKSGLPSDRFFAERPEGSVSTLKIQRTQQEDSAVYLCASSLDRGMGPSSLATTTDTQYFGPGTRLTVL.

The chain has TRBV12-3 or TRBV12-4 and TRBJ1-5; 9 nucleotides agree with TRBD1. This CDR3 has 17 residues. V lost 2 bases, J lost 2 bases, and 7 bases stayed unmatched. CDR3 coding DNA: TGTGCCAGCAGTTTAACAGAGGGGACAGGGCGCAATCAGCCCCAGCATTTT. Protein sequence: CASSLTEGTGRNQPQHF.

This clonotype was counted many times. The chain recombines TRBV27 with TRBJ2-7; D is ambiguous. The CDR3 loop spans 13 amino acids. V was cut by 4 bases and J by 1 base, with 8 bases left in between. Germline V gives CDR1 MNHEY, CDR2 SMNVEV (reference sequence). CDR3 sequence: CASSSGTSYEQYF. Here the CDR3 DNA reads TGTGCCAGCAGTTCAGGCACTTCCTACGAGCAGTACTTC.

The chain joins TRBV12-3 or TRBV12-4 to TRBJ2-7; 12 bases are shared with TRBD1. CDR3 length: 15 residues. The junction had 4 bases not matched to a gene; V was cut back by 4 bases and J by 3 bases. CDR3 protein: CASSWGQGAFYEQYF. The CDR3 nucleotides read TGTGCCAGCAGTTGGGGACAGGGGGCCTTCTACGAGCAGTACTTC.

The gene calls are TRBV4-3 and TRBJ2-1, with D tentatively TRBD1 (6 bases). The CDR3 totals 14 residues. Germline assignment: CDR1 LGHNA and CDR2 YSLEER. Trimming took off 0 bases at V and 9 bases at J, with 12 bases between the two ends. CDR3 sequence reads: CASSQEGRGTEQFF. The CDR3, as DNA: TGCGCCAGCAGCCAAGAGGGCAGGGGAACTGAGCAGTTCTTC.

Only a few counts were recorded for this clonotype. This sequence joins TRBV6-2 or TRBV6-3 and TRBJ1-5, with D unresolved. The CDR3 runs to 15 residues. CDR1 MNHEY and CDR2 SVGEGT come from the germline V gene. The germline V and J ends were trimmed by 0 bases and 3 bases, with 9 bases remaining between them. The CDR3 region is CASSYSRLNNQPQHF. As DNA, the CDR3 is TGTGCCAGCAGTTACTCCCGACTAAACAATCAGCCCCAGCATTTT.